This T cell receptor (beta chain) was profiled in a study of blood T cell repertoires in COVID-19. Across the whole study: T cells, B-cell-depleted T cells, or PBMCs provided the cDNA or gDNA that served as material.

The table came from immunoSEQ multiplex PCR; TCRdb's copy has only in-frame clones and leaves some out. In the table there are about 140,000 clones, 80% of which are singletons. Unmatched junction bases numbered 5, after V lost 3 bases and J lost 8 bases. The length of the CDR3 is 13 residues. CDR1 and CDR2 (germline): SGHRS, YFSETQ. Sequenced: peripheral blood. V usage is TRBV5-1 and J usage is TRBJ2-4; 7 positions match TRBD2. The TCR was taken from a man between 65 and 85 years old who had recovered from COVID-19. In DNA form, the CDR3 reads TGCGCCAGCAGCTCCGCGGCGGGGGACATTCAGTACTTC. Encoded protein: CASSSAAGDIQYF.